This TCR beta chain derives from a study of CD8+ T cells in alopecia areata. As for the study in general: Twice daily, treated patients received 5 to 10 mg of oral tofacitinib. Tofacitinib administration persisted for 6 to 18 months, succeeded by 6 months off drug. Study results and caveats: Patients shared TCRs less clearly than mice did, possibly for HLA-related reasons.

RNA was extracted and reverse transcribed into cDNA as the sequencing template. TCRdb's table, derived via immunoSEQ multiplex PCR, lists solely in-frame clones and lacks some. The sample has about 160,000 clones, roughly 65% seen once. With respect to this clone: As yet, its antigen is unknown.

The treatment is: oral pan-JAK inhibitor, 5-10 mg twice daily. The CDR3 consists of 13 residues. The germline CDR1 and CDR2 sequences are GTSNPN and SVGIG (reference sequence). V gave up 4 bases and J gave up 8 bases, with 17 bases separating them. The sequencing used CD4+ T cells sorted from blood, collected at week 4, from a patient treated with tofacitinib. The V and J genes are TRBV30 and TRBJ1-2, with D hard to call. The TCR originated in a human donor with alopecia areata. Here the CDR3 reads CAWTVRTPRGYTF. The DNA of the CDR3 is TGTGCCTGGACGGTACGGACTCCAAGGGGCTACACCTTC.